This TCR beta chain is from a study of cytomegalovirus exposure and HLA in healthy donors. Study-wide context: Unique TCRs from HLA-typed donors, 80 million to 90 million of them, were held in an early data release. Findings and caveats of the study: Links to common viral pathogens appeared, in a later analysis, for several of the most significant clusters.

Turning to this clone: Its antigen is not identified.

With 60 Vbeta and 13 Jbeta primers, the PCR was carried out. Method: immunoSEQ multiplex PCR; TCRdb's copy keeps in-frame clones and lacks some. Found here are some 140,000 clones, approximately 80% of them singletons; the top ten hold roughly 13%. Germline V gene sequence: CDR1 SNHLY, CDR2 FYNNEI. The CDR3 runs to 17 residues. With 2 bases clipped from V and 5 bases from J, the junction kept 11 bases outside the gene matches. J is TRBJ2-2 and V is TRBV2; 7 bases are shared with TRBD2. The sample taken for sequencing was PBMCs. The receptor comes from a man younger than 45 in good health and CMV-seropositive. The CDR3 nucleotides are TGTGCCAGCAGTGAAATTTCCGGCGGGAGAGGTACCGGGGAGCTGTTTTTT. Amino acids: CASSEISGGRGTGELFF. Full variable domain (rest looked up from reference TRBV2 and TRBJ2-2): EPEVTQTPSHQVTQMGQEVILRCVPISNHLYFYWYRQILGQKVEFLVSFYNNEISEKSEIFDDQFSVERPDGSNFTLKIRSTKLEDSAMYFCASSEISGGRGTGELFFGEGSRLTVL.